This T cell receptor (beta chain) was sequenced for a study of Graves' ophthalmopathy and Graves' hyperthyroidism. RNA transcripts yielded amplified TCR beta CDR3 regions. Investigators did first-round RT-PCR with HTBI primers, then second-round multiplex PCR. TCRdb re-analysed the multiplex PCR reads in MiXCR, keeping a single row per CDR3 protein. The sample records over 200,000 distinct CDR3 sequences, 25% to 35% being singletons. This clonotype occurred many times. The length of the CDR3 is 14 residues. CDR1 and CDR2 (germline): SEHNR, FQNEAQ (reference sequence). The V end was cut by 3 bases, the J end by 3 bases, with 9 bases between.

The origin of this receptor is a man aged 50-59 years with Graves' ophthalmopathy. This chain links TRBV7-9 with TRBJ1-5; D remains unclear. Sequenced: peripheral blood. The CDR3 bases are TGTGCCAGCAGCTTGGGATTAGCCAATCAGCCCCAGCATTTT. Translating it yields CASSLGLANQPQHF. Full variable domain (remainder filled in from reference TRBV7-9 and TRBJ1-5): DTGVSQNPRHKITKRGQNVTFRCDPISEHNRLYWYRQTLGQGPEFLTYFQNEAQLEKSRLLSDRFSAERPKGSFSTLEIQRTEQGDSAMYLCASSLGLANQPQHFGDGTRLSIL.